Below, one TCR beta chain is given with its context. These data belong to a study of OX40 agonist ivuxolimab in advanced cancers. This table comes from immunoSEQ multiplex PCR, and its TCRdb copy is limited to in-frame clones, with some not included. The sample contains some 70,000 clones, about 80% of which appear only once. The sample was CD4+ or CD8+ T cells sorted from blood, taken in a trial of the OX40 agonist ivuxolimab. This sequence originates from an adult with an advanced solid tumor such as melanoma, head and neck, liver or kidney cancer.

The CDR3 DNA reads as TGTGCTAGTGGTTTGGAACAGGGGTATGGCTACACCTTC. This encodes CASGLEQGYGYTF. The J gene is TRBJ1-2, the V gene TRBV12-5, with TRBD1 matching 7 bases. The CDR3 contains 13 residues. CDR1 LGHNT and CDR2 FRNRAP come from the germline V gene. V was pared by 1 base and J by 5 bases, with 1 base of the junction left unmatched.